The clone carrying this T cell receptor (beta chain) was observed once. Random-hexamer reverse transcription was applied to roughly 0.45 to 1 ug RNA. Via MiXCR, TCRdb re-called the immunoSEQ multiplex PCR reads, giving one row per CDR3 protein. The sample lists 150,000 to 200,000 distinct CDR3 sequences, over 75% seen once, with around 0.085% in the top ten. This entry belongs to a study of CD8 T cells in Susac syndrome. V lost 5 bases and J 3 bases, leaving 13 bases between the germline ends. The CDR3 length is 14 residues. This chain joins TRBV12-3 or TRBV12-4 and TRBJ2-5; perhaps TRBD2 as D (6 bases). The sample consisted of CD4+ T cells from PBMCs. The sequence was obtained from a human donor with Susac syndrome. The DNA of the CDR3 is TGTGCCAGCAGTCCCGGGAGCCTCAAAGAGACCCAGTACTTC. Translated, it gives CASSPGSLKETQYF.